Listed here is a single T cell receptor (beta chain). Its antigen is currently unknown. These data come from a study of cytomegalovirus exposure and HLA in healthy donors. Study results and limitations: A previous analysis found most TCR beta V segments productive roughly 87% or roughly 30% of the time. DRB1 had the most TCR associations and HLA-C the fewest, a later analysis found, with rates varying by HLA locus. The dataset shows that most TCR sequences were rare, while some public TCRs occurred in many donors.

The PCR used 60 Vbeta and 13 Jbeta primers. Generated by immunoSEQ multiplex PCR, the TCRdb table keeps only in-frame clones and is missing some. The table has under 70,000 clones, roughly two thirds seen once. The CDR3 runs 16 residues. The V gene lost 4 bases and the J gene lost 0 bases, with 14 bases spanning the gap. Germline CDR1 and CDR2: SGHRS and YFSETQ. The sequenced sample was PBMCs. The origin of this receptor is a woman between 25 and 40 years old in good health and CMV-seronegative. The rearrangement links TRBV5-1 to TRBJ1-3; weak D call: TRBD1 (5 bases). The CDR3 sequence is CASSLGGVNSGNTIYF. The CDR3 DNA sequence: TGCGCCAGCAGCCTGGGGGGGGTGAACTCTGGAAACACCATATATTTT.